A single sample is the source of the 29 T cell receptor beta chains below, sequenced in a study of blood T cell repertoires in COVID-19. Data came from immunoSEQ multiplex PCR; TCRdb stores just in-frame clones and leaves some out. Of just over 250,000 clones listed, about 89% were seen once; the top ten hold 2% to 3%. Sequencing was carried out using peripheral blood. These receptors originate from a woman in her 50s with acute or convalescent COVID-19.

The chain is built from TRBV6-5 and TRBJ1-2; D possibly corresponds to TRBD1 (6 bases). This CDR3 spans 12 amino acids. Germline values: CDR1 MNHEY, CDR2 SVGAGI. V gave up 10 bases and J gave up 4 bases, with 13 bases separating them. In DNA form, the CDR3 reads TGTGCCACCCTAGACAGGCCCTATGGCTACACCTTC. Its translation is CATLDRPYGYTF.

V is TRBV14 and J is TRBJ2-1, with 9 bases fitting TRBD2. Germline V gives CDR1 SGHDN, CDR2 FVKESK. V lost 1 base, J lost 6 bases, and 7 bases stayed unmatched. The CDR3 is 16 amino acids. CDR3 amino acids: CASSQVRTSAGNEQFF. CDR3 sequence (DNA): TGTGCCAGCAGCCAAGTTAGGACTAGCGCTGGCAATGAGCAGTTCTTC.

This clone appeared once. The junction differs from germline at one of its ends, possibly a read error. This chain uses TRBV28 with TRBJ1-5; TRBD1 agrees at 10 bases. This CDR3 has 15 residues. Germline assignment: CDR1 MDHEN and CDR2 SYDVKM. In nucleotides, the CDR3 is TGTGCCAGCAATTTATGGGGGGACAGGGGTCAGCCCCAGCATTTT. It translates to CASNLWGDRGQPQHF. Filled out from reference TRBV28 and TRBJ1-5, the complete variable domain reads DVKVTQSSRYLVKRTGEKVFLECVQDMDHENMFWYRQDPGLGLRLIYFSYDVKMKEKGDIPEGYSVSREKKERFSLILESASTNQTSMYLCASNLWGDRGQPQHFGDGTRLSIL.

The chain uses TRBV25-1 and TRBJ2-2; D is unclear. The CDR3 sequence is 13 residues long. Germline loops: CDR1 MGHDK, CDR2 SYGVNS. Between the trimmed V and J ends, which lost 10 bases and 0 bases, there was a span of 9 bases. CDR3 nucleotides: TGTGCCACCGCATTAGCGAACACCGGGGAGCTGTTTTTT. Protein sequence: CATALANTGELFF.

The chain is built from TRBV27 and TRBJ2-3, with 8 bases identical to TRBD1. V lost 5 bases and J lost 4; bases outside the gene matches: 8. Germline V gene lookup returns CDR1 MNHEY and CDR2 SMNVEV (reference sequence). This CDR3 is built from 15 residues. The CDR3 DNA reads TGTGCCAGCAGTCCCAGGCAGGGGGCAGCAGATACGCAGTATTTT. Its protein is CASSPRQGAADTQYF.

The CDR3 DNA sequence: TGCAGTGCTCAATCCAATGAAAAACTGTTTTTT. Protein sequence: CSAQSNEKLFF. The chain uses TRBV20-1 and TRBJ1-4; D is unresolved. This CDR3 is built from 11 residues. CDR1 is DFQATT, CDR2 SNEGSKA, per germline (reference sequence). Trimming left V 5 bases short and J 5 bases short, with 6 bases between.

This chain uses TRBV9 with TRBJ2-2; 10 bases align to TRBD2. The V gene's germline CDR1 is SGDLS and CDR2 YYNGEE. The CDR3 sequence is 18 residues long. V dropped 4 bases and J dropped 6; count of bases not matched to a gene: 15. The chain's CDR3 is CASSSRGASGRVPGELFF. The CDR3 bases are TGTGCCAGCAGCTCTAGAGGGGCTAGCGGGAGAGTTCCCGGGGAGCTGTTTTTT.

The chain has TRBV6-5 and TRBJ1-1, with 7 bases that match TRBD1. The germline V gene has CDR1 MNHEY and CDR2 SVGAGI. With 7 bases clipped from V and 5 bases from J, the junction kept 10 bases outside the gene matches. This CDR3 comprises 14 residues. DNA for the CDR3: TGTGCCAGCACCTACCGAACAGGGGCTACTGAAGCTTTCTTT. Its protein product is CASTYRTGATEAFF.

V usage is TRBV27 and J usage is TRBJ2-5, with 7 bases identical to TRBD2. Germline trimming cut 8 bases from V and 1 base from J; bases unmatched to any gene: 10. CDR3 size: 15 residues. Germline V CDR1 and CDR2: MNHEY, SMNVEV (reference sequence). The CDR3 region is CASGGGGAFQETQYF. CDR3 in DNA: TGTGCCAGCGGGGGGGGAGGGGCCTTCCAAGAGACCCAGTACTTC.

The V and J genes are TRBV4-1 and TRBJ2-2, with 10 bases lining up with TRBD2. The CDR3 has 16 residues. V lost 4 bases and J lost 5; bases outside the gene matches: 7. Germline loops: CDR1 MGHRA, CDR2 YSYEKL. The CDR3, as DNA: TGCGCCAGCAGCCTTAGCGGGAGGAGAGATACCGGGGAGCTGTTTTTT. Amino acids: CASSLSGRRDTGELFF.

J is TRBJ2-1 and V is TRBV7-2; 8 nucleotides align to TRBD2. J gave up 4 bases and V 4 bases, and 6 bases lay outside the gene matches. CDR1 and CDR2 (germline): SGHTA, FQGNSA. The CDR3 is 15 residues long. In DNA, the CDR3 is TGTGCCAGCAGCTCCGGGAGGGGGAGGTACAATGAGCAGTTCTTC. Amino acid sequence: CASSSGRGRYNEQFF. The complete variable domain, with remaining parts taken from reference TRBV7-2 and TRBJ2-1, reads GAGVSQSPSNKVTEKGKDVELRCDPISGHTALYWYRQSLGQGLEFLIYFQGNSAPDKSGLPSDRFSAERTGGSVSTLTIQRTQQEDSAVYLCASSSGRGRYNEQFFGPGTRLTVL.

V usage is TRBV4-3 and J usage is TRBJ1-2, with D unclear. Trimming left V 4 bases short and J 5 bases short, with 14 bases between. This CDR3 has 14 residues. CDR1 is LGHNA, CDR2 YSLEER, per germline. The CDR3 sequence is CASSRESGFYGYTF. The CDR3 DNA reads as TGCGCCAGCAGCCGCGAATCAGGATTTTATGGCTACACCTTC.

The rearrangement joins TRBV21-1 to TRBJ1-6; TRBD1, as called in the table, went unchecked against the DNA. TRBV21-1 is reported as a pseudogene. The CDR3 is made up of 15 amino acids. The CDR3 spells CASSGRDRDYSPLHF. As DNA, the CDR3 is TGTGCCAGCAGCGGTCGGGACAGGGATTATTCACCCCTCCACTTT.

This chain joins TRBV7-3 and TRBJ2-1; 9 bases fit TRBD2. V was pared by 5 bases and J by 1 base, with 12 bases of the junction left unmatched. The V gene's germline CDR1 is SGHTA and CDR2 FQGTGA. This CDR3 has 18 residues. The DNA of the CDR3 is TGTGCCAGCAGCCCCCGGGCGGGAGGGCACGAGTCCTACAATGAGCAGTTCTTC. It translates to CASSPRAGGHESYNEQFF.

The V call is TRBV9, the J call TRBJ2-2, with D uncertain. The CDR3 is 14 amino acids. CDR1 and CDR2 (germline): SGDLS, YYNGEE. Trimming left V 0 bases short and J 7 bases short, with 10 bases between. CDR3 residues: CASSVEFENGELFF. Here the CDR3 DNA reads TGTGCCAGCAGCGTAGAATTCGAGAACGGGGAGCTGTTTTTT.

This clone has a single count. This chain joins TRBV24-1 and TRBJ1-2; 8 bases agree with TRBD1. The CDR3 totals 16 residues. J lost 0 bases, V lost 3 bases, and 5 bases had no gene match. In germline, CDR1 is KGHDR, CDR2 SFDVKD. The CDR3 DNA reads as TGTGCCACCAGTGATACTCGGACAGGGACTAACTATGGCTACACCTTC. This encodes CATSDTRTGTNYGYTF.

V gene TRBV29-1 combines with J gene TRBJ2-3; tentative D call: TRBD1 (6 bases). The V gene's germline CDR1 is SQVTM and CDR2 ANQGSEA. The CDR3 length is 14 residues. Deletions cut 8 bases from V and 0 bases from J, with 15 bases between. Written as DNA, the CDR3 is TGCAGCATACACGGACAGACTAGCACAGATACGCAGTATTTT. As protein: CSIHGQTSTDTQYF.

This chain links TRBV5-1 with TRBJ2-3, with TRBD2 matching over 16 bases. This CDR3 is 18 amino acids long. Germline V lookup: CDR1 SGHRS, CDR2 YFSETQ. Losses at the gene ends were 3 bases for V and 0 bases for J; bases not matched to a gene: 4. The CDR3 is CASSSGTSGRASTDTQYF. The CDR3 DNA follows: TGCGCCAGCAGCTCCGGGACTAGCGGGAGGGCTAGCACAGATACGCAGTATTTT.

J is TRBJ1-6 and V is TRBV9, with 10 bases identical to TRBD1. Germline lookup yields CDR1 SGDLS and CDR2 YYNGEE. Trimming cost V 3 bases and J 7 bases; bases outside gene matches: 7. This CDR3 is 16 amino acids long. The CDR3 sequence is CASSGEPGQGNSPLHF. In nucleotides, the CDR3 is TGTGCCAGCAGCGGCGAACCGGGACAGGGGAATTCACCCCTCCACTTT.

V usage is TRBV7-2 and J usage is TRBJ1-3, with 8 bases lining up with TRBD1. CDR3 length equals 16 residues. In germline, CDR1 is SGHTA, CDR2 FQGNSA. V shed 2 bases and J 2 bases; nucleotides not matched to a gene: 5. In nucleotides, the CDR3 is TGTGCCAGCAGCTTATTCGTGGACAGGGCTGGAAACACCATATATTTT. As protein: CASSLFVDRAGNTIYF.

The CDR3 DNA follows: TGTGCCAGCAGTGAACCCTCTTCAGTGGTAACCTACGAGCAGTACTTC. This translates into CASSEPSSVVTYEQYF. The chain carries TRBV6-1 and TRBJ2-7; no clear D gene. CDR1 and CDR2 (germline): MNHNS, SASEGT. This CDR3 is 16 amino acids long. V was pared by 2 bases and J by 2 bases, with 16 bases between.

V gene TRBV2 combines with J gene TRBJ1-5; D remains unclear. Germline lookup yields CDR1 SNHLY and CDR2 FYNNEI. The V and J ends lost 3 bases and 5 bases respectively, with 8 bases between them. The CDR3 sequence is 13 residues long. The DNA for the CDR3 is TGTGCCAGCAGTGAGCGGGCTGATCAGCCCCAGCATTTT. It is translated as CASSERADQPQHF.

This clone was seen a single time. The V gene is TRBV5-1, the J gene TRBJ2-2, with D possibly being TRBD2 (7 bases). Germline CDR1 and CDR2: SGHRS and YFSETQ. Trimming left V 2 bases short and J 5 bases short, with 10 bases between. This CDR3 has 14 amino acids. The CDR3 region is CASSFRGGTGELFF. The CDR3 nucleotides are TGCGCCAGCAGCTTTAGGGGGGGAACCGGGGAGCTGTTTTTT.

The CDR3 coding sequence is TGTGCCAGCCAGCCGGGGACAGTGTCGTCAGATACGCAGTATTTT. As protein: CASQPGTVSSDTQYF. The genes are TRBV5-4 and TRBJ2-3; 7 bases are shared with TRBD1. The CDR3 runs 15 residues. Germline CDR1 and CDR2: SGHNT and YYREEE (reference sequence). V gave up 7 bases and J gave up 4 bases; unmatched junction bases: 12.

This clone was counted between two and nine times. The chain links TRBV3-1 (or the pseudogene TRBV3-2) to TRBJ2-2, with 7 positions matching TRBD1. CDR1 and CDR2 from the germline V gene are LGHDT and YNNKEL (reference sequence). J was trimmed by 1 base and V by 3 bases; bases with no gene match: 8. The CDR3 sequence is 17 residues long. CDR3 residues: CASSQGIGTENTGELFF. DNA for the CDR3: TGTGCCAGCAGCCAGGGGATAGGGACAGAGAACACCGGGGAGCTGTTTTTT.

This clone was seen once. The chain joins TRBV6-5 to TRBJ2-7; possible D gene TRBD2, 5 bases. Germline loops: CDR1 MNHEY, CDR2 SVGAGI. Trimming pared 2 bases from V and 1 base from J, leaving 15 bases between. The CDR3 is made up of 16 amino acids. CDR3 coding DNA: TGTGCCAGCAGTTACACACTAGGCGGGCGATCCTACGAGCAGTACTTC. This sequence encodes CASSYTLGGRSYEQYF.

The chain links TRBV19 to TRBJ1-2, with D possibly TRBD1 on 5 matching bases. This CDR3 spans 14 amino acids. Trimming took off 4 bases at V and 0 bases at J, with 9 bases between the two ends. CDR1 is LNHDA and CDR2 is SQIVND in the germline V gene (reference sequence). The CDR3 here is CASSTGQANYGYTF. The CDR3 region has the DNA TGTGCCAGTAGTACAGGGCAAGCTAACTATGGCTACACCTTC.

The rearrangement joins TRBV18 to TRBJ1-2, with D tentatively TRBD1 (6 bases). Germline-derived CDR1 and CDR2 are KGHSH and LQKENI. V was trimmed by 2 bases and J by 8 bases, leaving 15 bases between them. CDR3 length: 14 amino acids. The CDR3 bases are TGTGCCAGCTCACCAGACAGGACCCTCGGGGGCTACACCTTC. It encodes CASSPDRTLGGYTF.

The CDR3 sequence is CASSSGQYSNQPQHF. Here the CDR3 DNA reads TGTGCCAGTAGTTCCGGACAGTATAGCAATCAGCCCCAGCATTTT. The rearrangement links TRBV19 to TRBJ1-5; possible D gene TRBD1, 6 bases. The CDR3 extends over 15 amino acids. V was clipped by 5 bases and J by 0 bases, with 11 bases between them. Germline values: CDR1 LNHDA, CDR2 SQIVND (reference sequence).